Below, 14 T cell receptor beta chains from the same sample are listed, as sequenced in a study of blood T cell repertoires in COVID-19. Sequenced by immunoSEQ multiplex PCR; TCRdb stores in-frame clones only, minus some. The sample holds hundreds of thousands of clones; around 80% are singletons and the top ten take around 18%. Sequencing input: peripheral blood. These receptors were obtained from a woman older than 75 with active or convalescent COVID-19.

The chain has TRBV2 and TRBJ2-3, with D hard to call. Germline lookup yields CDR1 SNHLY and CDR2 FYNNEI. This CDR3 has 10 residues. Trimming left V 1 base short and J 11 bases short, with 4 bases between. The CDR3 loop reads CASSEVQQYF. DNA of the CDR3: TGTGCCAGCAGTGAAGTTCAGCAGTATTTT.

The rearrangement links TRBV30 to TRBJ1-2; TRBD1 is a possible D gene (6 bases). The CDR3 covers 14 residues. Germline assignment: CDR1 GTSNPN and CDR2 SVGIG (reference sequence). V lost 2 bases and J lost 7, with 17 bases in between. CDR3 DNA: TGTGCCTGGAGTATGGCCTTTCGAGGGGGTGGCTACACCTTC. Encoded protein: CAWSMAFRGGGYTF.

V and J are TRBV7-3 and TRBJ2-7; 7 nucleotides line up with TRBD1. After removal of 5 bases from V and 2 bases from J, the junction contained 9 bases not matched to a gene. Per germline, CDR1 SGHTA and CDR2 FQGTGA. This CDR3 has 15 amino acids. CDR3 region: CASSPSSGTAYEQYF. CDR3 nucleotide sequence: TGTGCCAGCAGCCCCTCATCCGGGACAGCCTACGAGCAGTACTTC.

The V call is TRBV10-2, the J call TRBJ1-3; D may be TRBD1 (5 bases). This CDR3 comprises 15 residues. Deletions cut 6 bases from V and 3 bases from J, with 15 bases between. The germline gives CDR1 WSHSY, CDR2 SAAADI. CDR3 bases: TGCGCCAGCAGGACGGGGGGGATCGGTGGAAACACCATATATTTT. This codes for CASRTGGIGGNTIYF.

The chain employs TRBV7-2 and TRBJ1-1; no clear D. CDR1 SGHTA and CDR2 FQGNSA come from the germline V gene. This CDR3 comprises 14 residues. Trimming pared 1 base from V and 1 base from J, leaving 7 bases between. CDR3 region: CASSLESKNTEAFF. Written as DNA, the CDR3 is TGTGCCAGCAGCTTAGAGAGTAAGAACACTGAAGCTTTCTTT.

This chain joins TRBV28 and TRBJ2-2; no firm D call. This CDR3 has 11 amino acids. Germline CDR1 reads MDHEN; CDR2 reads SYDVKM. V gave up 5 bases and J gave up 6 bases, with 4 bases separating them. This chain's CDR3 is CASSPSGELFF. Written as DNA, the CDR3 is TGTGCCAGCAGTCCCTCCGGGGAGCTGTTTTTT.

On this clone itself: In the same sample, other DNA sequences code for this CDR3. The J gene is TRBJ2-1, the V gene TRBV5-4; D possibly corresponds to TRBD2 (7 bases). In germline, CDR1 is SGHNT, CDR2 YYREEE (reference sequence). The length of the CDR3 is 15 residues. With 5 bases removed from V and 9 bases from J, the gap between germline ends came to 21 bases. The CDR3 protein is CASSGAGIRGGEQFF. Here the CDR3 DNA reads TGTGCCAGCAGTGGAGCGGGGATTAGGGGGGGTGAGCAGTTCTTC.

The rearrangement uses TRBV28 and TRBJ2-3; TRBD1 aligns across 8 bases. The CDR3 is 15 amino acids. The germline gives CDR1 MDHEN, CDR2 SYDVKM. Unmatched junction bases numbered 7, after V lost 7 bases and J lost 1 base. CDR3 DNA: TGTGCCAGCACTTCCCCGACAGGGGGCACAGATACGCAGTATTTT. Translated, it gives CASTSPTGGTDTQYF.

The table lists this clone with a count of one. The chain has TRBV19 and TRBJ1-1; D is unclear. The CDR3 consists of 14 residues. In germline, CDR1 is LNHDA, CDR2 SQIVND (reference sequence). V was shortened by 3 bases and J by 2 bases, with 10 bases between the two germline ends. The CDR3 region is CASSITSTNTEAFF. CDR3 nucleotides: TGTGCCAGTAGTATTACATCGACTAACACTGAAGCTTTCTTT.

The V gene is TRBV18, the J gene TRBJ1-4; D ambiguous. The CDR3 spans 14 residues. V was shortened by 0 bases and J by 7 bases, with 9 bases between the two germline ends. The germline V gene has CDR1 KGHSH and CDR2 LQKENI. The CDR3 sequence is CASSPPREGEKLFF. The CDR3 bases are TGTGCCAGCTCACCACCGCGTGAGGGTGAAAAACTGTTTTTT.

This chain joins TRBV7-9 and TRBJ1-2, with a tentative D call TRBD1 (6 bases). The CDR3 sequence is 14 residues long. Germline loops: CDR1 SEHNR, CDR2 FQNEAQ (reference sequence). Trimming shortened V by 2 bases and J by 2 bases, and 9 bases separated the two germline ends. The CDR3 spells CASSLLGANYGYTF. The CDR3 DNA sequence: TGTGCCAGCAGCTTATTGGGGGCAAACTATGGCTACACCTTC. Using reference TRBV7-9 and TRBJ1-2 for the parts outside the CDR3, the full variable domain is DTGVSQNPRHKITKRGQNVTFRCDPISEHNRLYWYRQTLGQGPEFLTYFQNEAQLEKSRLLSDRFSAERPKGSFSTLEIQRTEQGDSAMYLCASSLLGANYGYTFGSGTRLTVV.

The chain employs TRBV11-3 and TRBJ2-7, with 7 bases fitting TRBD1. The CDR3 length is 13 residues. The germline CDR1 and CDR2 sequences are SGHNT and YENEEA. V dropped 6 bases and J dropped 6; count of bases not matched to a gene: 8. The CDR3 DNA reads TGTGCCAGCAGTCGAAACAGGGACAGCGAGCAGTACTTC. Protein sequence: CASSRNRDSEQYF. Full variable domain (missing parts from reference TRBV11-3 and TRBJ2-7): EAGVVQSPRYKIIEKKQPVAFWCNPISGHNTLYWYLQNLGQGPELLIRYENEEAVDDSQLPKDRFSAERLKGVDSTLKIQPAELGDSAVYLCASSRNRDSEQYFGPGTRLTVT.

V gene TRBV21-1 combines with J gene TRBJ2-7; the table's D call, TRBD1, was not checked against the DNA. TRBV21-1 is a pseudogene locus. The CDR3 is 9 residues long. CDR3 sequence reads: CASSSKQYF. As DNA, the CDR3 is TGTGCCAGCAGCTCAAAGCAGTACTTC.

The sample holds one count of this clone. The gene calls are TRBV29-1 and TRBJ1-4; D might be TRBD1 (6 bases). Germline-derived CDR1 and CDR2 are SQVTM and ANQGSEA. Trimming removed 1 base at V and 7 bases at J, with 13 bases between. The CDR3 is made up of 14 amino acids. CDR3 loop: CSVEGHQGREKLFF. The CDR3 nucleotides read TGCAGCGTTGAAGGTCACCAGGGGCGTGAAAAACTGTTTTTT.